This T cell receptor (beta chain) was sequenced during a study of shared clonotypes between healthy human individuals. Naive-designated CD8 cells lacked CD45RO, were positively enriched for CCR7, and omitted terminally differentiated effector memory CD45RA+ cells. The germline gives CDR1 DFQATT, CDR2 SNEGSKA (reference sequence). Trimming left V 3 bases short and J 10 bases short, with 10 bases between. The CDR3 totals 11 residues. This table comes from immunoSEQ multiplex PCR, and its TCRdb copy is limited to in-frame clones, with some not included. The data contain about 2 million clones, approximately 94% of them singletons. With regard to this clone: Antigen: not known.

Study conclusions and caveats: Against clonotypes common to all four donors, non-shared ones had lower generation probabilities. Richness estimates generally favored naive over memory subsets.

The sequence was collected from a man aged 18 to 29 in good health. This chain connects TRBV20-1 to TRBJ2-1, with D possibly being TRBD1 or TRBD2 (5 bases each). Sequenced: naive CD8+ T cells sorted from blood. The CDR3 region is CSARRGLEQFF. In DNA, the CDR3 is TGCAGTGCTAGGAGGGGTCTCGAGCAGTTCTTC.